One and the same sample provided the 22 T cell receptor beta chains below, sequenced in a study of OX40 agonist ivuxolimab in advanced cancers. Assay: immunoSEQ multiplex PCR; the TCRdb copy retains only in-frame clones and omits some. The data contain about 77,000 clones, around 86% of them singletons. Sequenced here: CD4+ or CD8+ T cells sorted from blood, sampled in a trial of the OX40 agonist ivuxolimab. The receptors were gathered from an adult with an advanced solid tumor such as melanoma, head and neck, liver or kidney cancer.

The chain links TRBV7-3 to TRBJ2-1; TRBD1 is a possible D gene (5 bases). This CDR3 spans 17 amino acids. V was shortened by 4 bases and J by 0 bases, with 16 bases between the two germline ends. Germline assignment: CDR1 SGHTA and CDR2 FQGTGA. The CDR3 reads CASSSGARVSSYNEQFF. The CDR3 DNA follows: TGTGCCAGCAGCTCGGGCGCCAGGGTTAGCTCCTACAATGAGCAGTTCTTC.

The chain joins TRBV4-1 to TRBJ1-3; maybe TRBD1 (5 bases). Germline CDR1 is MGHRA and CDR2 is YSYEKL. V was cut by 5 bases and J by 1 base, with 12 bases left in between. The CDR3 totals 15 residues. The CDR3 here is CASSSSGGSGNTIYF. CDR3 in DNA: TGCGCCAGCAGCTCCTCCGGGGGTTCTGGAAACACCATATATTTT.

This chain links TRBV19 with TRBJ1-2, with TRBD1 identical over 9 bases. The CDR3 covers 16 residues. Germline loops: CDR1 LNHDA, CDR2 SQIVND (reference sequence). The ends lost 3 bases at V and 3 bases at J; junction bases unmatched: 8. CDR3 in amino acids: CASSITGGISHYGYTF. The DNA of the CDR3 is TGTGCCAGTAGTATTACAGGGGGCATATCACACTATGGCTACACCTTC.

This clone was recorded once. The V and J genes are TRBV7-2 and TRBJ2-5; perhaps TRBD2 as D (6 bases). This CDR3 contains 17 residues. Germline loops: CDR1 SGHTA, CDR2 FQGNSA. The germline V and J ends were trimmed by 0 bases and 5 bases, with 19 bases remaining between them. The CDR3 loop reads CASSLANSLAGSETQYF. CDR3 in DNA: TGTGCCAGCAGCTTAGCAAACAGCTTGGCGGGGAGTGAGACCCAGTACTTC.

The chain uses TRBV7-2 and TRBJ2-7; D is unclear. Trimming removed 1 base from V and 7 bases from J, with 14 bases in between. Germline V lookup: CDR1 SGHTA, CDR2 FQGNSA. This CDR3 contains 14 residues. The CDR3, as DNA: TGTGCCAGCAGCTTAGTTTCGGGCAGTCAGGAGCAGTACTTC. Residues: CASSLVSGSQEQYF.

The V call is TRBV7-9, the J call TRBJ2-7, with D unresolved. Trimming stripped 6 bases from V and 6 bases from J, with 15 bases between. Germline lookup yields CDR1 SEHNR and CDR2 FQNEAQ (reference sequence). This CDR3 spans 13 amino acids. The CDR3 region has the DNA TGTGCCAGCAGATCCGGACCTGCCCCCGAGCAGTACTTC. This codes for CASRSGPAPEQYF.

In this sample, this clone turned up once. The J gene is TRBJ2-1, the V gene TRBV7-8; D may be TRBD1 or TRBD2 (6 bases each). CDR1 is SGHVS, CDR2 FQNEAQ, per germline. The CDR3 runs 14 residues. V shed 3 bases and J shed 7 bases, with 13 bases lying between them. The CDR3 DNA reads TGTGCCAGCAGCTTTGGAGGGGGTCGGAATGAGCAGTTCTTC. Translated: CASSFGGGRNEQFF.

This clone was found once. The gene calls are TRBV6-1 and TRBJ2-1; TRBD2 agrees at 8 bases. V was clipped by 6 bases and J by 7 bases; unmatched bases: 8. The CDR3 is 14 residues long. CDR1 and CDR2 from the germline V gene are MNHNS and SASEGT. CDR3 residues: CASSATGTRNEQFF. CDR3 in DNA: TGTGCCAGCAGCGCCACCGGGACTAGGAATGAGCAGTTCTTC.

Only one count was recorded for this clone. The chain combines TRBV19 with TRBJ1-2; a possible D gene is TRBD1 (6 bases). Germline V gene data show CDR1 as LNHDA and CDR2 as SQIVND (reference sequence). CDR3 length: 16 residues. With 7 bases removed from V and 2 bases from J, the gap between germline ends came to 20 bases. CDR3 nucleotide sequence: TGTGCCAGTACCGAAAGAGCTGGACAGATGAACTATGGCTACACCTTC. It codes for CASTERAGQMNYGYTF.

The CDR3 region is CASSIGTGDQPQHF. In nucleotides, the CDR3 is TGTGCCAGCTCTATCGGGACAGGGGATCAGCCCCAGCATTTT. V is TRBV18 and J is TRBJ1-5; 10 positions agree with TRBD1. J gave up 5 bases and V 6 bases, and 4 bases lay outside the gene matches. The CDR3 length is 14 residues. Germline V gene data show CDR1 as KGHSH and CDR2 as LQKENI.

This chain joins TRBV7-2 and TRBJ2-4; 9 nucleotides line up with TRBD1. CDR1 is SGHTA and CDR2 is FQGNSA in the germline V gene. The CDR3 has 16 amino acids. Unmatched junction bases numbered 11, after V lost 5 bases and J lost 6 bases. The CDR3 is CASSTQQGAHGNIQYF. CDR3 sequence (DNA): TGTGCCAGCAGCACCCAACAGGGGGCGCACGGAAACATTCAGTACTTC.

The V and J genes are TRBV7-2 and TRBJ1-3, with unresolved D. This CDR3 spans 13 amino acids. Germline V lookup: CDR1 SGHTA, CDR2 FQGNSA. V gave up 0 bases and J gave up 6 bases, with 6 bases separating them. The CDR3 nucleotides are TGTGCCAGCAGCTTAGCAATGGAAAACACCATATATTTT. It encodes CASSLAMENTIYF.

DNA for the CDR3: TGTGCCAGCAGCTTGGAAGGTTCAGTAAACTATAATTCACCCCTCCACTTT. Protein product: CASSLEGSVNYNSPLHF. The chain recombines TRBV5-4 with TRBJ1-6; no clear D. The CDR3 spans 17 residues. Looked up from germline, CDR1 is SGHNT and CDR2 is YYREEE (reference sequence). Trimming cost V 0 bases and J 3 bases, with 13 bases left between them.

The CDR3 nucleotides are TGTGCCAGCAATCCCGCGGGGACAGCATTCTACGAGCAGTACTTC. Protein product: CASNPAGTAFYEQYF. V is TRBV2 and J is TRBJ2-7; weak D call: TRBD1 (7 bases). Germline-derived CDR1 and CDR2 are SNHLY and FYNNEI. Deletions cut 7 bases from V and 3 bases from J, with 19 bases between. The CDR3 sequence is 15 residues long. Supplemented by reference TRBV2 and TRBJ2-7, the full variable domain reads EPEVTQTPSHQVTQMGQEVILRCVPISNHLYFYWYRQILGQKVEFLVSFYNNEISEKSEIFDDQFSVERPDGSNFTLKIRSTKLEDSAMYFCASNPAGTAFYEQYFGPGTRLTVT.

This clone was picked up a small number of times. This chain connects TRBV9 to TRBJ1-6, with D unresolved. Trimming took off 0 bases at V and 6 bases at J, with 10 bases between the two ends. The V gene's germline CDR1 is SGDLS and CDR2 YYNGEE. The CDR3 consists of 15 residues. The CDR3 is CASSVDTDSNSPLHF. The DNA for the CDR3 is TGTGCCAGCAGCGTAGACACAGACTCTAATTCACCCCTCCACTTT.

The chain couples TRBV7-2 to TRBJ2-3; D perhaps matches TRBD1 (7 bases). CDR1 SGHTA and CDR2 FQGNSA come from the germline V gene. The V and J ends lost 4 bases and 7 bases respectively, with 21 bases between them. The CDR3 sequence is 16 residues long. CDR3 region: CASSSGQIVGGHTQYF. CDR3 in DNA: TGTGCCAGCAGCTCGGGACAGATCGTCGGGGGCCATACGCAGTATTTT.

J is TRBJ2-7 and V is TRBV7-9; 9 nucleotides match TRBD1. The germline V gene encodes CDR1 SEHNR and CDR2 FQNEAQ (reference sequence). CDR3 length: 15 amino acids. V lost 6 bases and J lost 3; bases outside the gene matches: 9. Written as DNA, the CDR3 is TGTGCCAGCAGTCTATCCGGGACAGGGCTCTACGAGCAGTACTTC. Translated, it gives CASSLSGTGLYEQYF. Complete variable domain (other parts from reference TRBV7-9 and TRBJ2-7): DTGVSQNPRHKITKRGQNVTFRCDPISEHNRLYWYRQTLGQGPEFLTYFQNEAQLEKSRLLSDRFSAERPKGSFSTLEIQRTEQGDSAMYLCASSLSGTGLYEQYFGPGTRLTVT.

CDR3 nucleotide sequence: TGTGCCAGTAGTACCGGTGAAAAACTGTTTTTT. Encoded protein: CASSTGEKLFF. This chain joins TRBV19 and TRBJ1-4; no definite D call. The CDR3 contains 11 residues. The germline gives CDR1 LNHDA, CDR2 SQIVND (reference sequence). The V end was cut by 4 bases, the J end by 7 bases, with 4 bases between.

J is TRBJ2-1 and V is TRBV5-1; D not certain. Germline lookup yields CDR1 SGHRS and CDR2 YFSETQ. V lost 0 bases and J 0 bases, leaving 10 bases between the germline ends. This CDR3 comprises 16 residues. CDR3 sequence: CASSLDARSSYNEQFF. CDR3 bases: TGCGCCAGCAGCTTGGACGCGCGGAGCTCCTACAATGAGCAGTTCTTC.

DNA for the CDR3: TGCGCCAGCAGCTTCGCCGGGACAGAGAGCTATGGCTACACCTTC. Translation: CASSFAGTESYGYTF. V usage is TRBV5-1 and J usage is TRBJ1-2; 7 bases align to TRBD1. V lost 2 bases, J lost 4 bases, and 8 bases stayed unmatched. CDR3 length: 15 amino acids. Germline loops: CDR1 SGHRS, CDR2 YFSETQ.

CDR3 nucleotides: TGTGCCACCAGCAGGACAAGCACAGATACGCAGTATTTT. It specifies CATSRTSTDTQYF. The rearrangement joins TRBV15 to TRBJ2-3; D call uncertain. CDR1 and CDR2 from the germline V gene are LNHNV and YYDKDF (reference sequence). The V gene lost 3 bases and the J gene lost 0 bases, with 4 bases spanning the gap. This CDR3 contains 13 residues.

This sequence joins TRBV6-1 and TRBJ1-2; D not certain. The CDR3 has 14 residues. CDR1 is MNHNS, CDR2 SASEGT, per germline. V lost 8 bases, J lost 4 bases, and 17 bases lay in between. The CDR3 coding sequence is TGTGCCAGCGAAATACCTCCTTTCGGCTATGGCTACACCTTC. Encoded protein: CASEIPPFGYGYTF.